This paragraph covers one TCR beta chain sequence. This record comes from a study of T cell changes during pregnancy in multiple sclerosis. Sequencing used immunoSEQ multiplex PCR; TCRdb keeps in-frame clones, though not all of them. The table shows 61,000 or so clones, with roughly 93% occurring only once. Trimming stripped 4 bases from V and 5 bases from J, with 27 bases between. The CDR3 runs to 18 residues. Germline CDR1 SEHNR, CDR2 FQNEAQ (reference sequence). This receptor was identified in a female donor with multiple sclerosis, enrolled in a pregnancy study. Sample: CD4+ T cells from peripheral blood mononuclear cells, taken before pregnancy. This chain joins TRBV7-9 and TRBJ2-7, with D possibly matching TRBD2 (5 bases). The CDR3 nucleotides read TGTGCCAGCAGCTCCGCCGGGCTAGCTTACGGGTATTCCGACGAGCAGTACTTC. As protein: CASSSAGLAYGYSDEQYF.